This T cell receptor beta chain was profiled in a study of graft-versus-host responses after intestinal transplantation. Study outcomes and limitations: In patients with graft-donor T cell macrochimerism, allograft graft-versus-host to host-versus-graft clonal ratios were high. Researchers found GvH clones in recipient marrow, and some showed up first in ileum or blood.

This clone was picked up a small number of times. Its cognate antigen is unknown. Different DNA sequences within this sample yield the same CDR3. The protocol was immunoSEQ multiplex PCR, while the TCRdb copy is restricted to in-frame clones and leaves out a portion. The sample lists nearly 90,000 clones, roughly four fifths seen once, with roughly 15% in the top ten. CDR3 length equals 17 residues. Germline CDR1 is SGHDT and CDR2 is YYEEEE. J gave up 4 bases and V 0 bases, and 8 bases lay outside the gene matches. The chain combines TRBV5-6 with TRBJ2-5; 11 nucleotides align to TRBD1. The source material was unstimulated CD8+ T cells sorted from spleen or lymph node cells, sampled before intestinal transplant. The sequence was obtained from a human donor who received an intestinal transplant. CDR3 loop: CASSLVRDRGSGETQYF. Written as DNA, the CDR3 is TGTGCCAGCAGCTTGGTCCGGGACAGGGGGTCAGGAGAGACCCAGTACTTC.